The rows below give T cell receptor beta chains drawn from one sample of a study of blood T cells in healthy people across ages. In TCRdb, the 5' RACE reads were re-called with MiXCR into one record per CDR3 protein. The sample consists of roughly 860,000 distinct CDR3 sequences, 62% of them appearing once. Material for sequencing was blood. These receptors all stem from a man under 40 in good health. Each CDR3 is given with its conserved first and last residue. Fields, in order: CDR3 protein, CDR3 DNA, V gene, clone size, D gene, J gene. The D gene is left open where the match is weak. Clone sizes are given selectively: once, few, many, or a class where the clone is expanded.

CDR3 protein: CASSQGRSSYNSPLHF
CDR3 DNA: TGCGCCAGCAGCCAAGGACGGAGCTCCTATAATTCACCCCTCCACTTT
V gene: TRBV4-3
clone size: .
D gene: .
J gene: TRBJ1-6

CDR3 protein: CASSPSVAPTYEQYF
CDR3 DNA: TGTGCCAGCAGCCCCTCGGTCGCGCCTACCTACGAGCAGTACTTC
V gene: TRBV13
clone size: .
D gene: .
J gene: TRBJ2-7

CDR3 protein: CASSITGGIVETQYF
CDR3 DNA: TGTGCCAGCAGCATCACGGGGGGGATAGTGGAGACCCAGTACTTC
V gene: TRBV7-3
clone size: .
D gene: TRBD2
J gene: TRBJ2-5

CDR3 protein: CSVEKGGGYTF
CDR3 DNA: TGCAGCGTTGAAAAGGGGGGTGGCTACACCTTC
V gene: TRBV29-1
clone size: .
D gene: .
J gene: TRBJ1-2

CDR3 protein: CASSAHGFHEQYF
CDR3 DNA: TGTGCCAGCAGTGCCCATGGGTTCCACGAGCAGTACTTC
V gene: TRBV25-1
clone size: .
D gene: .
J gene: TRBJ2-7

CDR3 protein: CASSLGLGTNEKLFF
CDR3 DNA: TGCGCCAGCAGCCTGGGCCTCGGAACTAATGAAAAACTGTTTTTT
V gene: TRBV4-3
clone size: .
D gene: .
J gene: TRBJ1-4

CDR3 protein: CAISEPPDYEQYF
CDR3 DNA: TGTGCCATCAGTGAGCCCCCTGACTACGAGCAGTACTTC
V gene: TRBV10-3
clone size: few
D gene: .
J gene: TRBJ2-7

CDR3 protein: CASKAPTSYEQYF
CDR3 DNA: TGTGCCAGCAAAGCACCTACCTCCTACGAGCAGTACTTC
V gene: TRBV6-2/TRBV6-3
clone size: .
D gene: .
J gene: TRBJ2-7

CDR3 protein: CASSVSIGVNEQFF
CDR3 DNA: TGTGCCAGCAGCGTGTCAATTGGAGTAAATGAGCAGTTCTTC
V gene: TRBV9
clone size: few
D gene: .
J gene: TRBJ2-1

CDR3 protein: CASSGPQTGINYGYTF
CDR3 DNA: TGTGCCAGCAGTGGACCCCAAACGGGAATAAACTATGGCTACACCTTC
V gene: TRBV6-1
clone size: .
D gene: .
J gene: TRBJ1-2

CDR3 protein: CASSPGTSIYNEQFF
CDR3 DNA: TGCGCCAGCAGCCCCGGGACTAGCATTTACAATGAGCAGTTCTTC
V gene: TRBV5-1
clone size: .
D gene: TRBD2
J gene: TRBJ2-1

CDR3 protein: CASSPVGTHCGYTF
CDR3 DNA: TGTGCCAGCAGTCCAGTAGGGACTCATTGTGGCTACACCTTC
V gene: TRBV12-3/TRBV12-4
clone size: .
D gene: .
J gene: TRBJ1-2

CDR3 protein: CASSQVARAGYNEQYF
CDR3 DNA: TGTGCCAGCAGCCAAGTTGCTCGGGCAGGCTACAATGAGCAGTACTTC
V gene: TRBV4-2
clone size: .
D gene: .
J gene: TRBJ2-5

CDR3 protein: CASSYGGYNEQYF
CDR3 DNA: TGTGCCAGCAGTTACGGGGGCTACAATGAGCAGTACTTC
V gene: TRBV6-5
clone size: few
D gene: .
J gene: TRBJ2-7

CDR3 protein: CASSPPMLGDEQFF
CDR3 DNA: TGTGCCAGCAGCCCCCCAATGTTAGGCGATGAGCAGTTCTTC
V gene: TRBV4-2
clone size: .
D gene: .
J gene: TRBJ2-1

CDR3 protein: CASSPMDRGLGETQYF
CDR3 DNA: TGTGCCAGCAGTCCAATGGACAGGGGGCTAGGAGAGACTCAGTACTTC
V gene: TRBV27
clone size: .
D gene: TRBD1
J gene: TRBJ2-7

CDR3 protein: CASSLGQSSGDTQYF
CDR3 DNA: TGCGCCAGCAGCTTGGGGCAGTCTAGCGGAGATACGCAGTATTTT
V gene: TRBV5-1
clone size: .
D gene: TRBD2
J gene: TRBJ2-3

CDR3 protein: CSVVLGLGEQYF
CDR3 DNA: TGCAGCGTCGTTCTGGGCCTCGGCGAGCAGTACTTC
V gene: TRBV29-1
clone size: few
D gene: .
J gene: TRBJ2-7

CDR3 protein: CASSLAPRGVYNEQFF
CDR3 DNA: TGTGCCAGCAGCTTAGCGCCCCGGGGGGTCTACAATGAGCAGTTCTTC
V gene: TRBV7-2
clone size: .
D gene: TRBD2
J gene: TRBJ2-1

CDR3 protein: CASRGSSEEDQYF
CDR3 DNA: TGCGCCAGCAGGGGGTCCTCCGAGGAAGACCAGTACTTC
V gene: TRBV5-1
clone size: few
D gene: .
J gene: TRBJ2-5

CDR3 protein: CASSQPPGQSSYEQYF
CDR3 DNA: TGTGCCAGCAGTCAACCCCCGGGACAGAGCTCCTACGAGCAGTACTTC
V gene: TRBV6-5
clone size: .
D gene: TRBD1
J gene: TRBJ2-7

CDR3 protein: CASRRPGTLTEAFF
CDR3 DNA: TGTGCCAGCAGGCGGCCGGGTACACTCACTGAAGCTTTCTTT
V gene: TRBV7-3
clone size: few
D gene: .
J gene: TRBJ1-1

CDR3 protein: CASSQGTSGAHTDTQYF
CDR3 DNA: TGCGCCAGCAGCCAAGGGACTAGCGGGGCCCACACAGATACGCAGTATTTT
V gene: TRBV4-3
clone size: .
D gene: TRBD2
J gene: TRBJ2-3

CDR3 protein: CASSPSTGARDSPLHF
CDR3 DNA: TGTGCCAGCTCACCATCAACGGGGGCACGGGATTCACCCCTCCACTTT
V gene: TRBV18
clone size: once
D gene: .
J gene: TRBJ1-6

CDR3 protein: CSAKLAGRQETQYF
CDR3 DNA: TGCAGTGCCAAACTAGCGGGGAGGCAAGAGACCCAGTACTTC
V gene: TRBV20-1
clone size: .
D gene: TRBD2
J gene: TRBJ2-5

CDR3 protein: CASSYSMETQYF
CDR3 DNA: TGTGCCAGCAGTTACTCGATGGAGACCCAGTACTTC
V gene: TRBV6-5
clone size: few
D gene: .
J gene: TRBJ2-5

CDR3 protein: CASSWGGSNTEAFF
CDR3 DNA: TGTGCCAGCAGCTGGGGTGGCTCCAACACTGAAGCTTTCTTT
V gene: TRBV7-9
clone size: few
D gene: .
J gene: TRBJ1-1

CDR3 protein: CASSSLLSDEQYF
CDR3 DNA: TGTGCCAGCAGCTCCCTCTTGAGTGACGAGCAGTACTTC
V gene: TRBV5-6
clone size: .
D gene: .
J gene: TRBJ2-7